This section outlines one T cell receptor (beta chain) sequence together with its context. Its specific antigen is unknown. No much larger clone exists at a distance of one base, and base qualities are not known. The junction shows trimming of 0 bases on V and 2 bases on J, plus 6 bases between the germline ends. Measured from the cysteine to the phenylalanine, the CDR3 is 14 residues long. Of all the DNA, just the CDR3 is kept, 42 bases in frame from base 1. CDR1 and CDR2 are drawn from the germline V gene: SGDLS, YYNGEE. Each collaborating institution followed its own protocols to collect whole blood in K2EDTA tubes. For TCRbeta analysis, collaborator samples were shipped as frozen whole blood, as isolated PBMCs, or as DNA extracted from either sample type. The data stem from a study of blood T cell repertoires in COVID-19 (dated by TCRdb to 2018 to 2020). Turning to the overall study: Samples covering the acute and convalescent phases of COVID-19 were provided by collaborators in the United States, Italy and Spain. The material from the prospective study consisted of cDNA or gDNA derived from T cells, B-cell-depleted T cells, or PBMCs. Subjects who had been exposed to COVID-19, were actively infected with it, or had recovered from it provided the deeply sampled blood TCRbeta repertoires that made up the dataset. The repertoires were released in a freely available public database meant as a resource for research on the immune response to SARS-CoV-2. Samples came from the ongoing ImmuneRACE study (first 160 participants) plus 1,254 subjects from 6 global collaborators. Nearly every sample came with metadata listing a de-identified subject ID, COVID-19 status, age in years and sex. Where available, HLA class I and class II types were obtained from metadata supplied by the sample provider rather than from assay-based typing.

TCRbeta CDR3 regions were amplified from genomic DNA by means of the immunoSEQ Assay, a bias-controlled multiplex PCR. The paper's data handling went like this. The number of nucleated cells in each sample was estimated from the amplification of reference gene primers within the assay. To quantify the absolute abundance of each unique TCRbeta CDR3 rearrangement, sequence reads were collapsed and filtered. For each sample, productive Simpson clonality was calculated as the square root of Simpson's diversity index over productive rearrangements. TCRdb provides this immuneACCESS table in a form limited to in-frame rearrangements. Some clones are lacking; in checked studies, under half of them reflect an unresolved V gene, and why the rest are absent is not known. For V, J and clone size, that table is used; D and trimming come from the DNA. The sample table shows 95,000 to 110,000 clones, and 65% to 90% are seen once. About 5% of the sample belongs to the ten largest clones.

Overall results and qualifications from the work: The amount of clinical and demographic metadata varied by source and participant and was provided uncurated.

The clonotype comes from a man between 60 and 75 years old with acute or convalescent COVID-19. The sample comprised peripheral blood. The chain employs TRBV9 and TRBJ1-3; the D gene cannot be resolved reliably. The CDR3 is CASSVVGPGNTIYF. The DNA sequence reads TGTGCCAGCAGCGTAGTTGGGCCTGGAAACACCATATATTTT.